This T cell receptor beta chain was identified during a study of CDR3 diversity in severe acne. This clonotype qualifies as large. MiXCR, applied by TCRdb to the PCR reads, yields one record per CDR3 protein. The data hold around 94,000 distinct CDR3 sequences, with around 53% observed a single time. The CDR3 sequence is 17 residues long. Germline V gene sequence: CDR1 DFQATT, CDR2 SNEGSKA (reference sequence). Trimming pared 0 bases from V and 1 base from J, leaving 16 bases between. The clonotype originates from a male donor with acne. The sequenced material came from blood. V gene TRBV20-1 combines with J gene TRBJ2-1; a possible D gene is TRBD2 (5 bases). The chain's CDR3 is CSARDLAGLGSYNEQFF. CDR3 bases: TGCAGTGCTAGAGATCTTGCCGGACTGGGTTCCTACAATGAGCAGTTCTTC.